Listed here is a single T cell receptor beta chain. Its antigen remains unknown. Trimming pared 5 bases from V and 0 bases from J, leaving 8 bases between. CDR3 size: 15 residues. Germline assignment: CDR1 MDHEN and CDR2 SYDVKM. The treatment denotes: approximately 11-day PBMC culture with coronavirus spike peptide pools or control peptides (ViraFEST assay). Gathering of the CD4+ T cells, from the unexposed donor, took place before the COVID-19 pandemic (2011-2018). This sample is part of a study of vaccination and CD4 T cells after COVID-19. On the study more broadly: Investigators took post-vaccine samples a median 72 days after dose two, within a range of 14 to 241.

The study sequenced cultured CD4+ T cell DNA using the Oncomine TCR Beta short-read assay. TCRdb reanalysed the PCR reads using MiXCR and keeps one entry per CDR3 protein. The sample has under 1,100 distinct CDR3 sequences; around a third are singletons. This sequence was found in a human donor in good health. Sequencing was performed on CD4+ T cells from blood, cultured in vitro. The chain links TRBV28 to TRBJ2-6; D gene ambiguous. The CDR3 spells CASSPSISGANVLTF. The CDR3, as DNA: TGTGCCAGCAGTCCCTCAATCTCTGGGGCCAACGTCCTGACTTTC.